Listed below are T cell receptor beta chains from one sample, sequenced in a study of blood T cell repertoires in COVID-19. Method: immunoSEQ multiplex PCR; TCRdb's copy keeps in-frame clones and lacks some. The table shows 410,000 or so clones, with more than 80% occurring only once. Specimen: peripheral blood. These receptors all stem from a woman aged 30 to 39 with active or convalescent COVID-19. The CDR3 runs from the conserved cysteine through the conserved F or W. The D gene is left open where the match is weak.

CDR3aa: CASVENEQYF
CDR3nt: TGTGCCAGCGTCGAGAACGAGCAGTACTTC
v_gene: TRBV27
j_gene: TRBJ2-7
len: 10
d_gene: .

CDR3aa: CASSESYKTYEQYF
CDR3nt: TGTGCCAGCAGTGAAAGTTACAAAACCTACGAGCAGTACTTC
v_gene: TRBV6-1
j_gene: TRBJ2-7
len: 14
d_gene: .

CDR3aa: CASSELTGGNYGYTF
CDR3nt: TGTGCCAGCAGTGAATTGACAGGGGGTAACTATGGCTACACCTTC
v_gene: TRBV25-1
j_gene: TRBJ1-2
len: 15
d_gene: TRBD1

CDR3aa: CASSLLGASGGAPVREQFF
CDR3nt: TGTGCCAGCAGCCTCCTGGGGGCTAGCGGGGGGGCCCCGGTTAGGGAGCAGTTCTTC
v_gene: TRBV7-6
j_gene: TRBJ2-1
len: 19
d_gene: TRBD2

CDR3aa: CASRRVGTGNEKLFF
CDR3nt: TGTGCCAGCAGGCGGGTGGGGACAGGAAATGAAAAACTGTTTTTT
v_gene: TRBV5-5
j_gene: TRBJ1-4
len: 15
d_gene: TRBD1

CDR3aa: CASSLLSLRNTEAFF
CDR3nt: TGCGCCAGCAGCTTGTTATCGTTGAGGAACACTGAAGCTTTCTTT
v_gene: TRBV5-1
j_gene: TRBJ1-1
len: 15
d_gene: .

CDR3aa: CASSVNRVNYGYTF
CDR3nt: TGTGCCAGCAGTGTCAACAGGGTTAACTATGGCTACACCTTC
v_gene: TRBV2
j_gene: TRBJ1-2
len: 14
d_gene: .

CDR3aa: CASSHGTASTNEKLFF
CDR3nt: TGCGCCAGCAGCCATGGGACAGCATCAACTAATGAAAAACTGTTTTTT
v_gene: TRBV4-1
j_gene: TRBJ1-4
len: 16
d_gene: TRBD1

CDR3aa: CASSGLAGGIEQFF
CDR3nt: TGTGCCAGCAGTGGGCTAGCGGGAGGAATCGAGCAGTTCTTC
v_gene: TRBV6-4
j_gene: TRBJ2-1
len: 14
d_gene: TRBD2

CDR3aa: CASSLTGANTGELFF
CDR3nt: TGTGCCAGCAGCTTGACAGGGGCAAACACCGGGGAGCTGTTTTTT
v_gene: TRBV5-4
j_gene: TRBJ2-2
len: 15
d_gene: TRBD1

CDR3aa: CASSLGHGISLGEQYF
CDR3nt: TGTGCCAGCAGCTTGGGCCACGGGATTAGCCTGGGGGAGCAGTACTTC
v_gene: TRBV5-6
j_gene: TRBJ2-7
len: 16
d_gene: .